Reported below is one T cell receptor (beta chain). The sample holds a few counts of this clone. Its antigen is not yet known. Per-nucleotide qualities are absent, and no much larger clonotype sits a single base away. This entry belongs to a study of beta chain features in type 1 diabetes (dated by TCRdb to 2017 to 2018). Study-wide context: Mean age, gender distribution, total cell number and subset yield did not differ between patients and healthy donors. In the study, TCRB repertoires of sorted circulating CD4+ T cell subsets from recently diagnosed type 1 diabetes patients were compared with those of matched healthy donors. A total of roughly 110 million sorted cells were examined across all samples, and the number of cells per subset was strongly correlated with RNA yield. Regulatory and stem cell-like memory subsets were isolated from only 8 patients and roughly eight healthy donors, whereas naive and central memory subsets came from all 30 or so donors. The research as a whole found: Type 1 diabetes patients showed a moderate but significant shortening of TCRB CDR3 length in all four CD4+ subsets. Naive, central memory and regulatory TCRB repertoires appeared more similar among patients than among healthy donors. Sequencing cDNA rather than genomic DNA could over-represent highly expressing activated cells, although activation and CD3 levels did not differ between groups. At VDJ recombination sites, patients with type 1 diabetes made fewer insertions and deleted more nucleotides, a pattern implying thymic rearrangement abnormalities. Shorter templates might have been favored by PCR, but patient and control samples were amplified and corrected together, so both groups would have been affected equally by any skew. Because small numbers of individuals were included in the HLA sub-analyses, any influence of HLA type on TCRB rearrangement was left unresolved.

CDR1 MNHNY and CDR2 SVGAGI were looked up in the germline V gene (reference sequence). The V and J ends are trimmed by 5 bases and 6 bases, leaving 18 bases between them. The CDR3 has 15 amino acids, counting the end cysteine and phenylalanine. CDR3 DNA is the only sequence kept; it has 45 bases, read in frame from the first base. Each donor gave one peripheral blood draw, about 110 mL on average, collected into heparinised tubes. A BD FACSAria II and a panel including CD45RO, CCR7, CD25, CD127, CD95 and CD27 were used to sort naive, central memory, regulatory and stem cell-like memory CD4+ T cells. All sorted populations exceeded 95% purity. PBMCs were separated immediately by Lymphoprep density gradient centrifugation and were stained directly, without being cultured. Samples were stained and sorted in pairs, with one healthy donor and one patient per experiment, so that batch effects were minimized.

The entire amount of isolated RNA was reverse transcribed using the High Capacity cDNA Reverse Transcription Kit, so the sequenced TCRB transcripts were expressed ones. Deep immunoSEQ sequencing was applied to naive, central memory and regulatory T cell samples, giving an average of approximately 4 million total reads per sample. After sorted cells were lysed in RLT buffer, RNA was extracted with DNase-treated RNeasy Micro or Mini kits, with the choice depending on cell number. To prevent cross-contamination, every cell subset was processed on its own, while patient and healthy donor samples were processed together. Using the immunoSEQ multiplex PCR, TCRB sequences were amplified from cDNA into 87-bp fragments spanning the CDR3 region. Amplicons were sequenced on the Illumina HiSeq platform. As for the authors' bioinformatics: PCR bias was computationally corrected using synthetic template baselines, reads within Hamming distance 2 were collapsed, and singletons that could not be merged were discarded. Reads were aligned to IMGT to assign V, D and J genes, CDR3 length, and insertions or deletions at six rearrangement sites. Within each subset, clonotype counts were normalized to sorted cell number, after which true diversity and Gini coefficients were computed with the tcR R package. Repertoire sharing was quantified using the overlap coefficient calculated on TCRB nucleotide sequences. As a proxy for the pre-selection repertoire, out-of-frame TCRB sequences from naive cells were analyzed. TCRdb holds this immuneACCESS table with in-frame rearrangements only. Some clones are missing; in checked studies, unresolved V genes explain under half, and the rest has no known cause. The V and J calls and the clone size are those of that table, but D and trimming were determined from the DNA. In this sample the table shows 850,000 to 900,000 clones, roughly 16% of which occur a single time. The ten most abundant clones make up 0.023% of the sample.

This sequence was found in a young woman in good health. Sequencing input: naive CD4+ T cells from blood. Per the publication, the cell subset or site label means: true naive CD4+ T cells. The sequence is built from TRBV6-6 and TRBJ2-3; 6 matching bases give a weak D call of TRBD2. The CDR3 has the sequence CASSPPGLNTDTQYF. The DNA sequence is as follows: TGTGCCAGCAGTCCCCCGGGACTGAACACGGATACGCAGTATTTT.